Presented here are 26 T cell receptor beta chains from one specimen sequenced in a study of T cells in Graves' hyperthyroidism and ophthalmopathy. TCR beta CDR3 regions were amplified from RNA. A first-round RT-PCR of the TCR CDR3 used the HTBI primer set. TCRdb itself ran the multiplex PCR reads through MiXCR, one entry per CDR3 protein. This table has over 400,000 distinct CDR3 sequences, approximately 15% appearing once. The sample taken for sequencing was blood. These TCRs come from a man aged 18 to 35 with Graves' ophthalmopathy.

This clonotype has at least ten counts. The chain joins TRBV7-2 to TRBJ2-3; a possible D gene is TRBD2 (6 bases). Germline CDR1 and CDR2: SGHTA and FQGNSA. The CDR3 length is 15 residues. V was cut by 4 bases and J by 2 bases, with 13 bases left in between. In DNA form, the CDR3 reads TGTGCCAGCAGCTCCCCGGGCGGGGTCACAGATACGCAGTATTTT. Translating gives CASSSPGGVTDTQYF.

This clonotype was observed a few times. The chain employs TRBV3-1 and TRBJ1-3; D perhaps matches TRBD1 (5 bases). Germline CDR1 and CDR2: LGHDT and YNNKEL (reference sequence). The CDR3 extends over 14 amino acids. The V gene lost 4 bases and the J gene lost 4 bases, with 11 bases spanning the gap. The CDR3: CASSPSGSGNTIYF. CDR3 sequence (DNA): TGTGCCAGCAGCCCATCAGGGAGCGGAAACACCATATATTTT.

In this sample, this clonotype turned up many times. The V and J genes are TRBV5-1 and TRBJ2-1; no clear D gene. The germline V gene has CDR1 SGHRS and CDR2 YFSETQ. The V end lost 3 bases, the J end lost 6 bases, and 7 bases lay between the germline ends. The CDR3 contains 12 residues. In nucleotides, the CDR3 is TGCGCCAGCAGCTGGGAAAGCAATGAGCAGTTCTTC. It codes for CASSWESNEQFF.

The rearrangement joins TRBV5-6 to TRBJ1-5, with D possibly matching TRBD1 (5 bases). Per germline, CDR1 SGHDT and CDR2 YYEEEE. The length of the CDR3 is 15 residues. Deletions cut 1 base from V and 3 bases from J, with 11 bases between. The CDR3 region is CASSLSGQFNQPQHF. DNA for the CDR3: TGTGCCAGCAGCTTGTCGGGGCAGTTCAATCAGCCCCAGCATTTT. Looking up the rest from reference TRBV5-6 and TRBJ1-5 gives the full variable domain: DAGVTQSPTHLIKTRGQQVTLRCSPKSGHDTVSWYQQALGQGPQFIFQYYEEEERQRGNFPDRFSGHQFPNYSSELNVNALLLGDSALYLCASSLSGQFNQPQHFGDGTRLSIL.

This clonotype turned up a few times. The rearrangement links TRBV4-1 to TRBJ1-5; 8 bases are a match to TRBD1. Looked up from germline, CDR1 is MGHRA and CDR2 is YSYEKL. CDR3 size: 17 residues. Trimming cost V 3 bases and J 9 bases; bases outside gene matches: 16. The CDR3 is CASSHFLRQGPSRPQHF. CDR3 DNA sequence: TGCGCCAGCAGCCACTTTTTACGACAGGGGCCCTCGAGGCCCCAGCATTTT.

This clonotype was recorded many times. The chain carries TRBV20-1 and TRBJ2-7; D gene unclear. CDR1 and CDR2 (germline): DFQATT, SNEGSKA (reference sequence). The V end was cut by 3 bases, the J end by 2 bases, with 8 bases between. The CDR3 spans 12 residues. CDR3 bases: TGCAGTGCTAGTCCAGACACCTACGAGCAGTACTTC. Translating gives CSASPDTYEQYF.

This clonotype was seen only a few times. The J gene is TRBJ2-7, the V gene TRBV4-2, with a tentative D call TRBD1 (5 bases). V lost 0 bases and J lost 4, with 10 bases in between. The CDR3 is 14 amino acids. Germline CDR1 and CDR2: LGHNA and YNFKEQ. The CDR3 nucleotides read TGTGCCAGCAGCCAAGAAGTGGGGCCATACGAGCAGTACTTC. This translates into CASSQEVGPYEQYF.

The sample holds a few counts of this clonotype. The V gene is TRBV3-1, the J gene TRBJ2-2; unclear D gene. Deletions cut 0 bases from V and 5 bases from J, with 7 bases between. The length of the CDR3 is 14 residues. In germline, CDR1 is LGHDT, CDR2 YNNKEL (reference sequence). The CDR3 protein is CASSQDAVTGELFF. The CDR3 coding sequence is TGTGCCAGCAGCCAAGACGCCGTTACCGGGGAGCTGTTTTTT.

This clonotype came up a few times. The CDR3 region is CASSGQGGGNIQYF. The CDR3 DNA is TGTGCCTCCTCAGGACAGGGCGGGGGAAACATTCAGTACTTC. The chain joins TRBV30 to TRBJ2-4, with a tentative D call TRBD1 (8 bases). Germline CDR1 and CDR2: GTSNPN and SVGIG (reference sequence). Trimming pared 7 bases from V and 6 bases from J, leaving 19 bases between. This CDR3 has 14 amino acids.

The chain has TRBV7-6 and TRBJ1-1, with 8 bases lining up with TRBD1. The length of the CDR3 is 14 residues. The ends lost 2 bases at V and 6 bases at J; junction bases unmatched: 5. The germline V gene has CDR1 SGHVS and CDR2 FNYEAQ. CDR3 DNA sequence: TGTGCCAGCAGCTTACAGGGGGCAGTGGCTGAAGCTTTCTTT. Its translation: CASSLQGAVAEAFF. Together with reference TRBV7-6 and TRBJ1-1, the CDR3 gives the full variable domain: GAGVSQSPRYKVTKRGQDVALRCDPISGHVSLYWYRQALGQGPEFLTYFNYEAQQDKSGLPNDRFSAERPEGSISTLTIQRTEQRDSAMYRCASSLQGAVAEAFFGQGTRLTVV.

This clonotype was recorded a few times. The CDR3 nucleotides are TGTGCCAGCAGCTTACTAAGGACTACCTTCTACAATGAGCAGTTCTTC. This translates into CASSLLRTTFYNEQFF. The chain joins TRBV7-9 to TRBJ2-1, with D perhaps TRBD2 (6 bases). The CDR3 length is 16 residues. V lost 2 bases to trimming and J lost 3 bases, with 14 bases between them. CDR1 SEHNR and CDR2 FQNEAQ come from the germline V gene (reference sequence).

This clonotype was recorded many times. The rearrangement links TRBV5-1 to TRBJ1-6, with 7 bases that match TRBD1. The CDR3 runs to 12 residues. Germline V lookup: CDR1 SGHRS, CDR2 YFSETQ. J gave up 8 bases and V 7 bases, and 3 bases lay outside the gene matches. The CDR3 protein is CASGQEDSPLHF. CDR3 nucleotide sequence: TGCGCCAGCGGACAGGAGGATTCACCCCTCCACTTT.

This clonotype has a count of ten or more. CDR3 nucleotide sequence: TGCAGCGTTGAGGCAGCCGATATCTATGAAGCTTTCTTT. Its protein is CSVEAADIYEAFF. The chain is built from TRBV29-1 and TRBJ1-1, with unresolved D. CDR3 length equals 13 residues. With 3 bases removed from V and 7 bases from J, the gap between germline ends came to 15 bases. CDR1 SQVTM and CDR2 ANQGSEA come from the germline V gene.

This clonotype was observed many times. The chain links TRBV10-1 to TRBJ2-7, with 8 bases that match TRBD1. Trimming at V came to 4 bases and at J to 1 base, leaving 3 bases not matched to a gene. CDR3 length equals 14 residues. Germline CDR1 and CDR2: WNHNN and SYGVQD (reference sequence). The CDR3 spells CASSGRDRSYEQYF. CDR3 coding DNA: TGCGCCAGCAGTGGCCGGGACAGGTCCTACGAGCAGTACTTC.

There are many counts of this clonotype. This sequence joins TRBV6-5 and TRBJ2-1; 9 nucleotides agree with TRBD2. This CDR3 contains 18 residues. Germline loops: CDR1 MNHEY, CDR2 SVGAGI. The V segment lost 2 bases and the J segment 7 bases; nucleotides outside the gene matches: 15. CDR3 DNA sequence: TGTGCCAGCAGTTACGACCTGGGGGGCAGCGGGAGGAGGAATGAGCAGTTCTTC. Protein: CASSYDLGGSGRRNEQFF.

This chain links TRBV2 with TRBJ2-5, with D perhaps matching TRBD2 (5 bases). The CDR3 totals 15 residues. The germline V gene encodes CDR1 SNHLY and CDR2 FYNNEI. The V gene lost 0 bases and the J gene lost 2 bases, with 10 bases spanning the gap. In DNA form, the CDR3 reads TGTGCCAGCAGTGAAGCCGGACTTCCGCAAGAGACCCAGTACTTC. The encoded protein is CASSEAGLPQETQYF.

This clonotype was seen at least ten times. This chain uses TRBV30 with TRBJ2-7, with D possibly being TRBD1 (6 bases). Germline V gene data show CDR1 as GTSNPN and CDR2 as SVGIG (reference sequence). Trimming took off 5 bases at V and 9 bases at J, with 17 bases between the two ends. The CDR3 consists of 12 residues. The CDR3 DNA sequence: TGTGCCTGGTCCAGACAGGCCCTCGGGCAGTACTTC. The encoded protein is CAWSRQALGQYF.

As concerns this clonotype: A much larger clone differs by one base, so this may be a read error. The chain links TRBV7-3 to TRBJ2-3; 9 bases are shared with TRBD2. CDR3 length: 16 residues. From germline, CDR1 is SGHTA and CDR2 FQGTGA. CDR3 amino acids: CANSFVGGRATDTQYF. The CDR3 nucleotides are TGTGCCAACAGCTTCGTGGGCGGGAGGGCCACAGATACGCAGTATTTT.

This clonotype has ten or more counts. V is TRBV18 and J is TRBJ1-1, with D possibly being TRBD1 (5 bases). CDR1 and CDR2 (germline): KGHSH, LQKENI. Trimming stripped 3 bases from V and 0 bases from J, with 8 bases between. The CDR3 extends over 14 amino acids. CDR3 region: CASSPKGMNTEAFF. In DNA form, the CDR3 reads TGTGCCAGCTCACCCAAGGGGATGAACACTGAAGCTTTCTTT.

This clonotype was counted between two and nine times. A read error is possible here, since a much larger clone lies one base away. The chain is built from TRBV6-1 and TRBJ1-5, with 8 bases aligning to TRBD1. The CDR3 sequence is 16 residues long. With V trimmed by 6 bases and J by 1 base, 8 bases remained unmatched. Looked up from germline, CDR1 is MNHNS and CDR2 is SASEGT. The CDR3 DNA reads TGTGCCAGCAGAGGAACAGGGGGGGCGAGCAATCAGCCCCAGCATTTT. This sequence encodes CASRGTGGASNQPQHF.

This clonotype was seen repeatedly, ten times or more. The gene calls are TRBV30 and TRBJ2-2; D perhaps matches TRBD1 (6 bases). The CDR3 covers 11 residues. From germline, CDR1 is GTSNPN and CDR2 SVGIG (reference sequence). V lost 5 bases, J lost 6 bases, and 7 bases lay in between. This CDR3 is CAWAGAGELFF. Written as DNA, the CDR3 is TGTGCCTGGGCAGGGGCCGGGGAGCTGTTTTTT. Full variable domain (outside the CDR3, taken from reference TRBV30 and TRBJ2-2): SQTIHQWPATLVQPVGSPLSLECTVEGTSNPNLYWYRQAAGRGLQLLFYSVGIGQISSEVPQNLSASRPQDRQFILSSKKLLLSDSGFYLCAWAGAGELFFGEGSRLTVL.

This clonotype has ten or more counts. The chain recombines TRBV7-2 with TRBJ1-6, with D uncertain. V was cut by 0 bases and J by 7 bases, with 13 bases left in between. The CDR3 has 16 amino acids. Germline V gene sequence: CDR1 SGHTA, CDR2 FQGNSA. The CDR3 here is CASSLAGGVPNSPLHF. CDR3 DNA: TGTGCCAGCAGCTTAGCGGGTGGAGTCCCCAATTCACCCCTCCACTTT.

V gene TRBV12-5 combines with J gene TRBJ2-3, with 12 nucleotides matching TRBD2. The CDR3 totals 19 residues. Trimming at V came to 1 base and at J to 0 bases, leaving 8 bases not matched to a gene. CDR1 is LGHNT, CDR2 FRNRAP, per germline. The CDR3 protein is CASGLGAGGTSGSTDTQYF. The CDR3 region has the DNA TGTGCTAGTGGTTTGGGTGCAGGAGGGACTAGCGGGAGCACAGATACGCAGTATTTT.

This clonotype has ten or more counts. The J gene is TRBJ1-2, the V gene TRBV3-1; D is uncertain. Per the germline V gene, CDR1 is LGHDT and CDR2 is YNNKEL (reference sequence). Trimming stripped 2 bases from V and 6 bases from J, with 13 bases between. The CDR3 contains 14 residues. The CDR3 loop is CASSQMAGSHGYTF. CDR3 DNA sequence: TGTGCCAGCAGCCAAATGGCGGGATCCCATGGCTACACCTTC.

The chain has TRBV15 and TRBJ2-1; a weak D match, TRBD1 (5 bases). This CDR3 is built from 15 residues. Germline CDR1 and CDR2: LNHNV and YYDKDF (reference sequence). V lost 1 base to trimming and J lost 3 bases, with 10 bases between them. The CDR3 DNA reads TGTGCCACCAGCAGAGGAGTAGGGGTCTACAATGAGCAGTTCTTC. Translation: CATSRGVGVYNEQFF.

This clonotype was seen many times. The rearrangement links TRBV2 to TRBJ2-5; D is ambiguous. The CDR3 has 16 residues. Trimming cost V 0 bases and J 4 bases, with 15 bases left between them. Germline CDR1 and CDR2: SNHLY and FYNNEI. CDR3 nucleotide sequence: TGTGCCAGCAGTGAAGCGCTCTCCCCAGACTTAGAGACCCAGTACTTC. Encoded protein: CASSEALSPDLETQYF.